This T cell receptor (beta chain) was sequenced in a study of naive and memory T cell subsets. Study outcomes and limitations: Especially in CD8 cells, naive repertoires contained a few larger clonotypes, possibly CD45RA-re-expressing memory cells.

Both TRBC1 and TRBC2 were covered by a beta constant-region primer of two equimolar oligonucleotides. The ligated cDNA underwent four PCR rounds using SP2 and nested alpha and beta constant-region primers. Via MiXCR, TCRdb re-called the UMI-ligation and nested PCR reads, giving one row per CDR3 protein. The table includes roughly 150,000 distinct CDR3 sequences, over 20% detected once. Remarks on this clonotype: The antigen is not known.

The CDR3 has 14 amino acids. Germline V lookup: CDR1 KGHSH, CDR2 LQKENI. The V end was cut by 2 bases, the J end by 0 bases, with 6 bases between. The chain joins TRBV18 to TRBJ2-3; D is uncertain. This receptor was obtained from a human donor in good health. Sequenced input: naive CD4+ T cells from blood. In DNA form, the CDR3 reads TGTGCCAGCTCACCAGGGGTCAGCACAGATACGCAGTATTTT. Its protein is CASSPGVSTDTQYF.